This T cell receptor (beta chain) was recovered during a study of cytomegalovirus exposure and HLA in healthy donors. The study, taken as a whole, reports: Investigators reported some 150 TCR beta chains as tied to cytomegalovirus. Rarity characterized most TCR sequences, yet some public TCRs appeared in many donors. Cytomegalovirus status, reportedly, was diagnosed with high specificity and sensitivity by the classifier.

Notes on this clone: What it binds is unknown.

The CDR3 loop spans 13 amino acids. CDR1 SGHVS and CDR2 FQNEAQ come from the germline V gene. Trimming took 5 bases from V and 5 from J, leaving 12 bases between them. The method was immunoSEQ multiplex PCR; TCRdb's version includes in-frame clones alone and lacks a portion of them. The table shows 78,000 or so clones, with 95% to 97% occurring only once. The source of this sequence is a young man in good health and CMV-seropositive. Sequencing input: PBMCs. The rearrangement joins TRBV7-8 to TRBJ2-5, with a weak D call TRBD1 (6 bases). CDR3 coding DNA: TGTGCCAGCAGCGGGGACATTTGGGAGACCCAGTACTTC. It codes for CASSGDIWETQYF.